This T cell receptor beta chain derives from a study of T cell responses to AZD1222 COVID-19 vaccine. This clone came up once. Its specificity is unknown. Measured with immunoSEQ multiplex PCR; TCRdb has only the in-frame clones, and not every one. Altogether 100,000 to 150,000 clones are present, about nine tenths being singletons, with the ten largest covering roughly 4.4%. V was shortened by 1 base and J by 4 bases, with 14 bases between the two germline ends. This CDR3 has 15 residues. Germline lookup yields CDR1 MNHNS and CDR2 SASEGT. Findings of the study overall: In a largely white British group with more females than males, clonal diversity was possibly underestimated. Seropositivity was recorded at baseline in only a handful of AZD1222 recipients.

Source: peripheral blood, taken on day 0 of AZD1222 vaccination. This TCR derives from an adult in good health. V and J are TRBV6-1 and TRBJ2-7; the D gene could be TRBD1 or TRBD2 (5 bases each). The CDR3 bases are TGTGCCAGCAGTGAAGGTGGCGGTGGGGGATACGAGCAGTACTTC. Its translation: CASSEGGGGGYEQYF.